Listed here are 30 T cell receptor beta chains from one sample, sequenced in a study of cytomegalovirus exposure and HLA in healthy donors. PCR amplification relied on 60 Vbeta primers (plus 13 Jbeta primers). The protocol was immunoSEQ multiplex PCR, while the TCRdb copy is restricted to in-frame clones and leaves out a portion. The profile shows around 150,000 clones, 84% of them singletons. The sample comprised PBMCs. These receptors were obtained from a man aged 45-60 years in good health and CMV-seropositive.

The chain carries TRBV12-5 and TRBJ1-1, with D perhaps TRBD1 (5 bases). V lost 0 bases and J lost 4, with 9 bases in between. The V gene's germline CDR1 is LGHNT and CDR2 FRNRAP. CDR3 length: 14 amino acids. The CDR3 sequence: CASGLVRTPTEAFF. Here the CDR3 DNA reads TGTGCTAGTGGTTTGGTACGGACACCCACTGAAGCTTTCTTT.

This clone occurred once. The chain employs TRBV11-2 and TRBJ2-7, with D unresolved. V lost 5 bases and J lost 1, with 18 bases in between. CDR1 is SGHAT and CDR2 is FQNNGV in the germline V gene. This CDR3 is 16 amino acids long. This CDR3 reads CASSPPPKTPSYEQYF. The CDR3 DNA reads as TGTGCCAGCAGCCCTCCGCCCAAGACACCATCCTACGAGCAGTACTTC.

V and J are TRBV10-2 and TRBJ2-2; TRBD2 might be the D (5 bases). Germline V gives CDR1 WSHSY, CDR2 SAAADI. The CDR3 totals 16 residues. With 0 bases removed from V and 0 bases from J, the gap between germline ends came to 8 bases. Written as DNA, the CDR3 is TGCGCCAGCAGTGAGTCGACCGGGGCGAACACCGGGGAGCTGTTTTTT. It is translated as CASSESTGANTGELFF.

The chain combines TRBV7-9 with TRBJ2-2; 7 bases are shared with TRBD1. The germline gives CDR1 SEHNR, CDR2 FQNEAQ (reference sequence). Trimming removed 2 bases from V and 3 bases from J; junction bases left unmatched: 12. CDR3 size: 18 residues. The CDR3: CASSLFTRTGKDTGELFF. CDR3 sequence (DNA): TGTGCCAGCAGCTTATTCACCCGGACAGGCAAAGACACCGGGGAGCTGTTTTTT.

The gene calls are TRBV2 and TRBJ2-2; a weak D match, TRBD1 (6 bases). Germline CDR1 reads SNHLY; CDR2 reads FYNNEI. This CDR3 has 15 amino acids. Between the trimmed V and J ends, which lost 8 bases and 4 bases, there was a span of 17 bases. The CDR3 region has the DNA TGTGCCAGCCGCAGGGGTGAGGGCGGCACCGGGGAGCTGTTTTTT. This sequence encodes CASRRGEGGTGELFF.

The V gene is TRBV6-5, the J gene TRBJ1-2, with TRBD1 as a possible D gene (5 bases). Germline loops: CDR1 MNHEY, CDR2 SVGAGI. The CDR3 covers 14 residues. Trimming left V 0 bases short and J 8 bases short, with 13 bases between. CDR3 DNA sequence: TGTGCCAGCAGTTACTCAGCCAGGGTGGGAGGCTACACCTTC. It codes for CASSYSARVGGYTF.

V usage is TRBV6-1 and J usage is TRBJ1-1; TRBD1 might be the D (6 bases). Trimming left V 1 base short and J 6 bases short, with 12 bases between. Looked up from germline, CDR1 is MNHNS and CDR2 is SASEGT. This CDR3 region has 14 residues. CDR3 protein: CASSEGQGLPEAFF. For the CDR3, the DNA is TGTGCCAGCAGTGAAGGGCAGGGGCTCCCTGAAGCTTTCTTT.

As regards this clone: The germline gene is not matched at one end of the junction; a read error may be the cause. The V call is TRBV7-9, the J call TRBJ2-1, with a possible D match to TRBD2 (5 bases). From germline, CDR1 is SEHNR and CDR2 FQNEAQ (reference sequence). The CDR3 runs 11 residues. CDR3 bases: TGTGCCAGCAGCTTAGACAGCGGTTTGGTCTTC. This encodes CASSLDSGLVF.

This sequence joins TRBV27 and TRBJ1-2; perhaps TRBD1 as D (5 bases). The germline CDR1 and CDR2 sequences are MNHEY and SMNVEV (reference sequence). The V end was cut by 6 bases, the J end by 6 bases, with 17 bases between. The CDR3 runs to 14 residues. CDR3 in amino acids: CASRPRGGTDGYTF. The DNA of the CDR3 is TGTGCCAGCAGGCCCCGGGGGGGAACGGATGGCTACACCTTC.

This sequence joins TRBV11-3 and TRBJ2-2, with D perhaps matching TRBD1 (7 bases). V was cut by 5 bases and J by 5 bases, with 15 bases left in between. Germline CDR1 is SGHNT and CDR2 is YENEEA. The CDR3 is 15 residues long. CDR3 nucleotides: TGTGCCAGCAGCCCTCAGACAGGGAGGACCGGGGAGCTGTTTTTT. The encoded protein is CASSPQTGRTGELFF.

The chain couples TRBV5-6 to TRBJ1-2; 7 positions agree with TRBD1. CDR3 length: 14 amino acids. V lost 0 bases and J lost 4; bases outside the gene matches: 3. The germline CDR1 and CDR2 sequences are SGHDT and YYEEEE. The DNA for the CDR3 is TGTGCCAGCAGCTTGGCAGGACAGGCCTATGGCTACACCTTC. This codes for CASSLAGQAYGYTF.

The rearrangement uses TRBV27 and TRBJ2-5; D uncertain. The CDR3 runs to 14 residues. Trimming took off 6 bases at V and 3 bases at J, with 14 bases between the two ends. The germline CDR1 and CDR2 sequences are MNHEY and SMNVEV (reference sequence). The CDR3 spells CASSSGRVKETQYF. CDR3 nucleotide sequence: TGTGCCAGCAGCTCCGGTCGCGTAAAAGAGACCCAGTACTTC.

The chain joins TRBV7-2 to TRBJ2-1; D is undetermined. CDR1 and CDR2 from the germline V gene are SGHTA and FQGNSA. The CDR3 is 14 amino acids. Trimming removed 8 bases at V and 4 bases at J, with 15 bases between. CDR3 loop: CASGSQQLYNEQFF. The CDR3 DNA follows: TGTGCCAGCGGCTCGCAGCAACTATACAATGAGCAGTTCTTC. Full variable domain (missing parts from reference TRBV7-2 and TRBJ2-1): GAGVSQSPSNKVTEKGKDVELRCDPISGHTALYWYRQSLGQGLEFLIYFQGNSAPDKSGLPSDRFSAERTGGSVSTLTIQRTQQEDSAVYLCASGSQQLYNEQFFGPGTRLTVL.

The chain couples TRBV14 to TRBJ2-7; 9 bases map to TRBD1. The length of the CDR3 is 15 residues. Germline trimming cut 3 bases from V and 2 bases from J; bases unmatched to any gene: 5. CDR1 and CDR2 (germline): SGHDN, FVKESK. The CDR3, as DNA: TGTGCCAGCAGCCAGGGACAGGGTAAACCCTACGAGCAGTACGTC. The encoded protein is CASSQGQGKPYEQYV.

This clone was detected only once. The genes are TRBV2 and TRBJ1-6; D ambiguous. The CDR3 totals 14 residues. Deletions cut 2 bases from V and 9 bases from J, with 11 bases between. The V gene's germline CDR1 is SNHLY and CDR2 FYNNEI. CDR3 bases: TGTGCCAGCAGTGAAACCAGTTTGGTTTCACCCCTCCACTTT. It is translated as CASSETSLVSPLHF.

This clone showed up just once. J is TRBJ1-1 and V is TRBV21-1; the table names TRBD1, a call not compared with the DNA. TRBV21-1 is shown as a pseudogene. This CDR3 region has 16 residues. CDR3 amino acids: CASSNGTGFMNTEAFF. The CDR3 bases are TGTGCCAGCAGCAATGGAACAGGGTTCATGAACACTGAAGCTTTCTTT.

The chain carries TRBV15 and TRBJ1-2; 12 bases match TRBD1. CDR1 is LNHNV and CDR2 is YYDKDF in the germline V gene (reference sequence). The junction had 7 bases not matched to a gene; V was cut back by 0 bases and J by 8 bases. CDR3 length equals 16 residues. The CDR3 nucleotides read TGTGCCACCAGCAGAGATCAGGGACAGGGGGCTGGAGGCTACACCTTC. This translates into CATSRDQGQGAGGYTF.

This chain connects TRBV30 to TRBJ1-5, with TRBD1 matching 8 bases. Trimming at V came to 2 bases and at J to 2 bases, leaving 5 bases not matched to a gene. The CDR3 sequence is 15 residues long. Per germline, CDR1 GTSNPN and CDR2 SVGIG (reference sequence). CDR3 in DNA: TGTGCCTGGAGTCCCCAGGGACAGGGCAATCAGCCCCAGCATTTT. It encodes CAWSPQGQGNQPQHF.

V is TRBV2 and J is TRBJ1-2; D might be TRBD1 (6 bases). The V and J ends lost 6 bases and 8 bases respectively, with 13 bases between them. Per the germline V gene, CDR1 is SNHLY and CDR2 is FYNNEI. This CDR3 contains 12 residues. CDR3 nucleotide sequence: TGTGCCAGCAGCACAGGGATTGGAGGCTACACCTTC. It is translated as CASSTGIGGYTF.

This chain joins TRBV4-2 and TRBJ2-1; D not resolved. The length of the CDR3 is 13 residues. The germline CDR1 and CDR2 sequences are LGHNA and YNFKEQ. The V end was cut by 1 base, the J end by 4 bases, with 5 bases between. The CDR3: CASSQAVYNEQFF. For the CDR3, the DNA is TGTGCCAGCAGCCAAGCGGTGTACAATGAGCAGTTCTTC.

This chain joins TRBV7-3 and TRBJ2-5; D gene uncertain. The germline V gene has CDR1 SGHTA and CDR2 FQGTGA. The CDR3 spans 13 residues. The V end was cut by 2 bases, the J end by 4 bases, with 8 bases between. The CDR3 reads CASSLAGLETQYF. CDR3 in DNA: TGTGCCAGCAGCTTAGCCGGGTTAGAGACCCAGTACTTC.

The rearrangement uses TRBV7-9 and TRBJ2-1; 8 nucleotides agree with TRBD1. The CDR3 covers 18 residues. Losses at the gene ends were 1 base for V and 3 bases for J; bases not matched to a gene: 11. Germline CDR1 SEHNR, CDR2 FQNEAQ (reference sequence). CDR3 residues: CASSLVPKGRGRYNEQFF. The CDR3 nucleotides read TGTGCCAGCAGCTTAGTACCAAAAGGCAGGGGGCGCTACAATGAGCAGTTCTTC.

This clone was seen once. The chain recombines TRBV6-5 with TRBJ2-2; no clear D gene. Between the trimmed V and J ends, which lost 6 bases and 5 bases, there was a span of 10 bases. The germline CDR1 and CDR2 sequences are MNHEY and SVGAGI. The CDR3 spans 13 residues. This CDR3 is CASSLMSTGELFF. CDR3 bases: TGTGCCAGCAGCCTTATGTCGACCGGGGAGCTGTTTTTT.

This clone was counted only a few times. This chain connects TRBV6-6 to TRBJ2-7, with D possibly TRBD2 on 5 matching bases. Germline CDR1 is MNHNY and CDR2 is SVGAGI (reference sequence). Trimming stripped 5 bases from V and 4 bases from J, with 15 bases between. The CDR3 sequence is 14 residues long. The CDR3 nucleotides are TGTGCCAGCAGTCCCCCCACCGGGGTGTACGAGCAGTACTTC. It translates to CASSPPTGVYEQYF.

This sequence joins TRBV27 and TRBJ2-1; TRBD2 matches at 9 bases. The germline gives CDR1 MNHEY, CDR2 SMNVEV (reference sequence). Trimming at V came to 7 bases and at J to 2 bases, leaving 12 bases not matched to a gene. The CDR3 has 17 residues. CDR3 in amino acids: CASTHKRTSVTYNEQFF. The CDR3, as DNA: TGTGCCAGCACCCATAAGAGGACTAGCGTCACCTACAATGAGCAGTTCTTC.

The CDR3 region is CSVDGGFGNTIYF. The DNA for the CDR3 is TGCAGCGTTGATGGCGGTTTCGGAAACACCATATATTTT. The chain has TRBV29-1 and TRBJ1-3; D is ambiguous. Trimming removed 3 bases from V and 4 bases from J, with 10 bases in between. In germline, CDR1 is SQVTM, CDR2 ANQGSEA. This CDR3 has 13 amino acids. Full variable domain (rest looked up from reference TRBV29-1 and TRBJ1-3): SAVISQKPSRDICQRGTSLTIQCQVDSQVTMMFWYRQQPGQSLTLIATANQGSEATYESGFVIDKFPISRPNLTFSTLTVSNMSPEDSSIYLCSVDGGFGNTIYFGEGSWLTVV.

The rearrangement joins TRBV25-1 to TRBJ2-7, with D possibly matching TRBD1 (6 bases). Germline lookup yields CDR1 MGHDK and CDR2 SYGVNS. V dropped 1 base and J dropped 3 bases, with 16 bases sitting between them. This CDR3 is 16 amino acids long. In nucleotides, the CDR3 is TGTGCCAGCAGTGAATTAGGGCAGGGGAACAACTACGAGCAGTACTTC. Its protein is CASSELGQGNNYEQYF.

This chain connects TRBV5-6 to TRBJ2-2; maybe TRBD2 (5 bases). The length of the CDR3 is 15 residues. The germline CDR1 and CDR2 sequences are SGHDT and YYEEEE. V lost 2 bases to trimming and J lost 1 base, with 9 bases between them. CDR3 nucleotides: TGTGCCAGCAGCTTCGTAGCGCGGAACACCGGGGAGCTGTTTTTT. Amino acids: CASSFVARNTGELFF. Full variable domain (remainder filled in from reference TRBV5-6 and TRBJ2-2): DAGVTQSPTHLIKTRGQQVTLRCSPKSGHDTVSWYQQALGQGPQFIFQYYEEEERQRGNFPDRFSGHQFPNYSSELNVNALLLGDSALYLCASSFVARNTGELFFGEGSRLTVL.

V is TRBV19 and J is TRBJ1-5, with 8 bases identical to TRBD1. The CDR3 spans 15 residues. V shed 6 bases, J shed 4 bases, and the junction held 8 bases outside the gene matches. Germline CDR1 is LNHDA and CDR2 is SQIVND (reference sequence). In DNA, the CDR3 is TGTGCCAGTAGGCAGGACAGGGAGTTTAATCAGCCCCAGCATTTT. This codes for CASRQDREFNQPQHF.

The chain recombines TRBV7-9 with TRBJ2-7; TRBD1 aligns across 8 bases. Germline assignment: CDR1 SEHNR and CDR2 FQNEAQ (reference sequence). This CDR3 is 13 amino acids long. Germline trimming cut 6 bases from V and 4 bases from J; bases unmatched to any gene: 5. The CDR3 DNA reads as TGTGCCAGCAGTCGTACAGGGGGTTACGAGCAGTACGTC. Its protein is CASSRTGGYEQYV.